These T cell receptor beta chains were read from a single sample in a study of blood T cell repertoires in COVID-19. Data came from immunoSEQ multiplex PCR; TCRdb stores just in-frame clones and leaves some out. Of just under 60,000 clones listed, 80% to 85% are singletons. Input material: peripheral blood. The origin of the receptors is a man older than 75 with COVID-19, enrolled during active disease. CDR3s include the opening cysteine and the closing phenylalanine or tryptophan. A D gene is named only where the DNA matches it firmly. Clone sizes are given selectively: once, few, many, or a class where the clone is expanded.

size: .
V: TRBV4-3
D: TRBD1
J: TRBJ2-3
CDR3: CASSHGTGRGYGTDTQYF
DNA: TGCGCCAGCAGCCACGGGACAGGACGGGGCTACGGCACAGATACGCAGTATTTT

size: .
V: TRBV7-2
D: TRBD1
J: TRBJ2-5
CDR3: CASSSRRDRIQETQYF
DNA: TGTGCCAGCAGCTCACGTCGGGACAGAATACAAGAGACCCAGTACTTC

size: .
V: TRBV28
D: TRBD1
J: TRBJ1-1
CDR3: CASSRTGLNTEAFF
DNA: TGTGCCAGCAGTCGGACAGGACTGAACACTGAAGCTTTCTTT

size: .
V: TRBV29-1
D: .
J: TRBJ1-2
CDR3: CSVERGYGYTF
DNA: TGCAGCGTTGAAAGAGGCTATGGCTACACCTTC

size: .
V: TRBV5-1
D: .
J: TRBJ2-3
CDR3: CASSLWSVHTDTQYF
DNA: TGCGCCAGCAGCTTGTGGTCGGTCCACACAGATACGCAGTATTTT

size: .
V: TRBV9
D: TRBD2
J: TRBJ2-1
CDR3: CASSVEPSGLGEQFF
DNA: TGTGCCAGCAGCGTAGAGCCTAGCGGGTTAGGTGAGCAGTTCTTC

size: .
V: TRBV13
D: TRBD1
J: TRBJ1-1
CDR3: CASSRGTGGELWTEAFF
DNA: TGTGCCAGCAGCCGAGGCACAGGGGGCGAATTGTGGACTGAAGCTTTCTTT

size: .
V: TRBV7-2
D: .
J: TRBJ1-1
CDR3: CASSLEGAEVTEAFF
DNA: TGTGCCAGCAGCTTAGAAGGGGCAGAGGTCACTGAAGCTTTCTTT

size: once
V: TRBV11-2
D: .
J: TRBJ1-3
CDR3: CASSSSRTGNTIYF
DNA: TGTGCCAGCAGCTCCAGTAGGACAGGAAACACCATATATTTT

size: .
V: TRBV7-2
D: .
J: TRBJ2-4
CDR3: CASSLAANSQNIQYF
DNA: TGTGCCAGCAGCTTAGCTGCAAACAGCCAAAACATTCAGTACTTC

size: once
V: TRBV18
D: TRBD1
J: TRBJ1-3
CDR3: CASSPAGGISGNTIYF
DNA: TGTGCCAGCTCACCAGCAGGGGGCATCTCTGGAAACACCATATATTTT

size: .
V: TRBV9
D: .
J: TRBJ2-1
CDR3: CASSAPLISYNEQFF
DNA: TGTGCCAGCAGCGCCCCCCTTATCTCCTACAATGAGCAGTTCTTC

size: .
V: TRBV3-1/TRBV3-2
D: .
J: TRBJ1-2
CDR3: CASSSRNGGYGYTF
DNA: TGTGCCAGCAGCTCTAGGAACGGAGGCTATGGCTACACCTTC

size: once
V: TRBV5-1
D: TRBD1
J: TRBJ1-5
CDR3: CASSLAGQGNQPQHF
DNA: TGCGCCAGCAGCTTGGCGGGACAGGGGAATCAGCCCCAGCATTTT

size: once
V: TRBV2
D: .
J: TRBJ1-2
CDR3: CASSEDSLNNYGYTF
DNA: TGTGCCAGCAGTGAAGACAGTCTAAATAACTATGGCTACACCTTC

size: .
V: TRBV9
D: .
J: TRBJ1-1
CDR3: CASSVEGGMSAFF
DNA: TGTGCCAGCAGCGTGGAGGGGGGGATGTCCGCTTTCTTT

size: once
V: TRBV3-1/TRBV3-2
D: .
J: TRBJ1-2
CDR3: CASSPGVYGYTF
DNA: TGTGCCAGCAGCCCGGGGGTCTATGGCTACACCTTC

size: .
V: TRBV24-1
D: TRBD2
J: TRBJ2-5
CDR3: CATSDPWTSGRETQYF
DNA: TGTGCCACCAGTGACCCCTGGACTAGCGGGAGAGAGACCCAGTACTTC

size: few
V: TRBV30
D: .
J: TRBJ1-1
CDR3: CAWSTGGMNTEAFF
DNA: TGTGCCTGGTCTACAGGTGGTATGAACACTGAAGCTTTCTTT

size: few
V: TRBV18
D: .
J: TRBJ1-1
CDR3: CASSLTTANTEAFF
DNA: TGTGCCAGCTCACTCACGACAGCGAACACTGAAGCTTTCTTT

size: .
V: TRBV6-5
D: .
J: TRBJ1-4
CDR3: CASRPRGNEKLFF
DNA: TGTGCCAGCCGCCCAAGGGGAAATGAAAAACTGTTTTTT

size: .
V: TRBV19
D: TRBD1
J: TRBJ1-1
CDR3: CASNRQGAAEAFF
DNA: TGTGCCAGTAATAGACAGGGGGCCGCTGAAGCTTTCTTT

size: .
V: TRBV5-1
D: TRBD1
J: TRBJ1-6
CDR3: CASRATGEENSPLHF
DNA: TGCGCCAGCAGGGCGACAGGGGAAGAGAATTCACCCCTCCACTTT

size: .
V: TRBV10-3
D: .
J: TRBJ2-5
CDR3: CAISDRRSQYQETQYF
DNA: TGTGCCATCAGCGATCGCCGGAGTCAGTACCAAGAGACCCAGTACTTC

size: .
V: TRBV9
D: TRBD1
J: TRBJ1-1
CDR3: CASSPRTGTEDTEAFF
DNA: TGTGCCAGCAGCCCCCGGACGGGGACAGAAGACACTGAAGCTTTCTTT

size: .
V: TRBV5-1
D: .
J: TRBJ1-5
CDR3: CASSSRGPQHF
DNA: TGCGCCAGCAGCTCCAGGGGGCCCCAGCATTTT

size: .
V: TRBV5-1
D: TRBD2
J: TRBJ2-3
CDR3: CASSLALAENTDTQYF
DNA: TGCGCCAGCAGCTTGGCACTAGCGGAAAACACAGATACGCAGTATTTT

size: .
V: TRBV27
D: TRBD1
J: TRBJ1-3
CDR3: CASSAGGKGGNTIYF
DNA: TGTGCCAGCTCAGCAGGGGGCAAAGGTGGAAACACCATATATTTT

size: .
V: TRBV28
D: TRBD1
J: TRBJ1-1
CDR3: CASSTTGALGGAFF
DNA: TGTGCCAGCAGCACCACAGGGGCCTTAGGAGGAGCTTTCTTT

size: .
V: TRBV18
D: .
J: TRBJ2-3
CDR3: CASSPRAGITDTQYF
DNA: TGTGCCAGCTCACCAAGGGCGGGGATCACAGATACGCAGTATTTT